A single T cell receptor beta chain is shown here with its context. No antigen is known for it. This record belongs to a study of cytomegalovirus exposure and HLA in healthy donors. About the study: A subsequent analysis reported that the approximately 120 validation repertoires were produced on the same platform that had also been used for the roughly 700 first-cohort repertoires. Broader study findings: One later analysis, an examination of the 100 to 150 validation repertoires, found that first-cohort TCR clusters tended to co-occur in them. Cytomegalovirus association was listed for 164 TCR beta chains. Both high specificity and high sensitivity reportedly marked the classifier's diagnosis of cytomegalovirus status.

This CDR3 is built from 15 residues. Trimming took off 5 bases at V and 5 bases at J, with 19 bases between the two ends. The germline CDR1 and CDR2 sequences are KGHSH and LQKENI. Some clones are missing from TCRdb's copy, which holds only in-frame ones; the method was immunoSEQ multiplex PCR. This table has 250,000 or so clones, just under 90% appearing once. The sequenced material came from PBMCs. The chain is built from TRBV18 and TRBJ2-7; maybe TRBD2 (6 bases). This TCR came from a man between 18 and 29 years old in good health and CMV-seronegative. DNA for the CDR3: TGTGCCAGCTCATCGGACTACCGTTCGGGGGACGAGCAGTACTTC. This encodes CASSSDYRSGDEQYF.